This is a list of T cell receptor beta chains from one sample in a study of neurological immune-mediated disorders. From the 5' RACE reads, TCRdb called clonotypes with MiXCR, one entry per CDR3 protein. The table records 95,000 to 150,000 distinct CDR3 sequences, roughly 3.2% of them present only once. What was sequenced was PBMCs. Receptors originate from a woman aged 30 to 39 with multiple sclerosis. Each CDR3 is given with its conserved first and last residue. A D gene is named only where the DNA matches it firmly. Part of the rows lack a size; the others show once, few, many or a class for expanded clones.

V gene: TRBV6-1
D gene: NA
clone size: many
J gene: TRBJ1-4
CDR3 DNA: TGTGCCAGCAGTGAGAATCAGACGCCATGGAATGAAAAACTGTTTTTT
CDR3 protein: CASSENQTPWNEKLFF

V gene: TRBV5-5
D gene: TRBD2
clone size: many
J gene: TRBJ2-1
CDR3 DNA: TGTGCCAGCAGCTTAAGGGGACTAGCCGCGCCCTCCTACAATGAGCAGTTCTTC
CDR3 protein: CASSLRGLAAPSYNEQFF

V gene: TRBV4-1
D gene: TRBD1
clone size: many
J gene: TRBJ2-7
CDR3 DNA: TGCGCCAGCAGCCAGGACGGGACAGGGAGCTACGAGCAGTACTTC
CDR3 protein: CASSQDGTGSYEQYF

V gene: TRBV5-1
D gene: NA
clone size: many
J gene: TRBJ1-2
CDR3 DNA: TGCGCCAGCAGCACGGGGACACGCCTCTATGGCTACACCTTC
CDR3 protein: CASSTGTRLYGYTF

V gene: TRBV4-3
D gene: NA
clone size: NA
J gene: TRBJ1-1
CDR3 DNA: TGCGCCAGCAGCCAAGGGCTCCCGCGAGAAGCTTTCTTT
CDR3 protein: CASSQGLPREAFF

V gene: TRBV13
D gene: TRBD1
clone size: many
J gene: TRBJ2-5
CDR3 DNA: TGTGCCAGCAGCTCTAGACAGGGGGAGACCCAGTACTTC
CDR3 protein: CASSSRQGETQYF

V gene: TRBV5-1
D gene: NA
clone size: NA
J gene: TRBJ1-1
CDR3 DNA: TGCGCCAGCAGCTTAGGGCCTTCTTTCGCTGAAGCTTTCTTT
CDR3 protein: CASSLGPSFAEAFF

V gene: TRBV20-1
D gene: TRBD2
clone size: few
J gene: TRBJ2-7
CDR3 DNA: TGCAGTGCTAGGGAACCGGGACGGGGGGATCACGAGCAGTACTTC
CDR3 protein: CSAREPGRGDHEQYF

V gene: TRBV3-1
D gene: NA
clone size: many
J gene: TRBJ1-4
CDR3 DNA: TGTGCCAGCACGGAATTGGGGGAAAAACTGTTTTTT
CDR3 protein: CASTELGEKLFF

V gene: TRBV18
D gene: TRBD1
clone size: many
J gene: TRBJ2-1
CDR3 DNA: TGTGCCAGCTCACCGGGGACAGGGGGGGAGCAGTTCTTC
CDR3 protein: CASSPGTGGEQFF

V gene: TRBV27
D gene: NA
clone size: many
J gene: TRBJ2-5
CDR3 DNA: TGTGCCAGCAGTTCAAGTGGCCGGGGGCTGGAGACCCAGTACTTC
CDR3 protein: CASSSSGRGLETQYF

V gene: TRBV6-6
D gene: TRBD1
clone size: many
J gene: TRBJ1-1
CDR3 DNA: TGTGCCAGCAACACACAGGGGGAGGACACTGAAGCTTTCTTT
CDR3 protein: CASNTQGEDTEAFF

V gene: TRBV3-1
D gene: TRBD1
clone size: NA
J gene: TRBJ1-1
CDR3 DNA: TGTGCCAGCAGCCAACCCGACAGGGTCCCGAACACTGAAGCTTTCTTT
CDR3 protein: CASSQPDRVPNTEAFF

V gene: TRBV12-3/TRBV12-4
D gene: TRBD2
clone size: many
J gene: TRBJ2-1
CDR3 DNA: TGTGCCAGCAGTAGGCGGGACTACCCTGAGCAGTTCTTC
CDR3 protein: CASSRRDYPEQFF

V gene: TRBV5-1
D gene: NA
clone size: few
J gene: TRBJ2-3
CDR3 DNA: TGCGCCAGCAGCTTGGGGATTAGCGGAGGAGCTTCAGATACGCAGTATTTT
CDR3 protein: CASSLGISGGASDTQYF

V gene: TRBV18
D gene: NA
clone size: many
J gene: TRBJ2-3
CDR3 DNA: TGTGCCAGCTCACCCGGGGATAACACAGATACGCAGTATTTT
CDR3 protein: CASSPGDNTDTQYF

V gene: TRBV6-5
D gene: NA
clone size: many
J gene: TRBJ1-4
CDR3 DNA: TGTGCCAGCAGCCGGGGTAATGAAAAACTGTTTTTT
CDR3 protein: CASSRGNEKLFF

V gene: TRBV12-3/TRBV12-4
D gene: NA
clone size: many
J gene: TRBJ1-5
CDR3 DNA: TGTGCCAGCAGTTCAGGGTACCTTAGTCAGCCCCAGCATTTT
CDR3 protein: CASSSGYLSQPQHF

V gene: TRBV18
D gene: NA
clone size: many
J gene: TRBJ1-4
CDR3 DNA: TGTGCCAGCTCACCAAGTTACAAGGACGAAAAACTGTTTTTT
CDR3 protein: CASSPSYKDEKLFF

V gene: TRBV12-3/TRBV12-4
D gene: NA
clone size: many
J gene: TRBJ1-1
CDR3 DNA: TGTGCCAGCAGTTTATGGGAGCGCGGGAACACTGAAGCTTTCTTT
CDR3 protein: CASSLWERGNTEAFF

V gene: TRBV27
D gene: NA
clone size: many
J gene: TRBJ1-2
CDR3 DNA: TGTGCCAGCAGTTTAAGAGGCGCCACATATGGCTACACCTTC
CDR3 protein: CASSLRGATYGYTF

V gene: TRBV20-1
D gene: TRBD2
clone size: NA
J gene: TRBJ2-3
CDR3 DNA: TGCAGTGCTAGCCGGTCGCAGGGTCGGGGGGCAGATACGCAGTATTTT
CDR3 protein: CSASRSQGRGADTQYF

V gene: TRBV4-3
D gene: NA
clone size: many
J gene: TRBJ2-1
CDR3 DNA: TGCGCCAGCAGCCAAGAGAGTGGCACTGAGCAGTTCTTC
CDR3 protein: CASSQESGTEQFF

V gene: TRBV4-3
D gene: NA
clone size: many
J gene: TRBJ1-1
CDR3 DNA: TGCGCCAGCAGCCAAGACCCCGCACCCACCATGAACACTGAAGCTTTCTTT
CDR3 protein: CASSQDPAPTMNTEAFF

V gene: TRBV15
D gene: TRBD2
clone size: many
J gene: TRBJ2-4
CDR3 DNA: TGTGCCACCAGCAGAGGTTTACTAGCGGGAGAAAACATTCAGTACTTC
CDR3 protein: CATSRGLLAGENIQYF

V gene: TRBV7-2
D gene: NA
clone size: many
J gene: TRBJ2-3
CDR3 DNA: TGTGCCAGCAGCCCAGGTGGGGAGAGCACAGATACGCAGTATTTT
CDR3 protein: CASSPGGESTDTQYF

V gene: TRBV10-3
D gene: NA
clone size: NA
J gene: TRBJ1-1
CDR3 DNA: TGTGCCATCAGTGAAAGCGGTCGGGGAGCTTTCTTT
CDR3 protein: CAISESGRGAFF

V gene: TRBV20-1
D gene: NA
clone size: many
J gene: TRBJ2-1
CDR3 DNA: TGCAGTGCCGCACCTCAGGGCCTTTCTCGGCATGAGCAGTTCTTC
CDR3 protein: CSAAPQGLSRHEQFF

V gene: TRBV20-1
D gene: NA
clone size: many
J gene: TRBJ2-3
CDR3 DNA: TGCAGTGCTAGTGACGAGGGCGATACGCAGTATTTT
CDR3 protein: CSASDEGDTQYF

V gene: TRBV29-1
D gene: NA
clone size: many
J gene: TRBJ2-7
CDR3 DNA: TGCAGCGTTGAAGACATCAGGACCTACGAGCAGTACTTC
CDR3 protein: CSVEDIRTYEQYF

V gene: TRBV7-8
D gene: NA
clone size: NA
J gene: TRBJ1-3
CDR3 DNA: TGTGCCACCCAGCTTAGTTTCGGAGGACAGCGCTCTGGAAACACCATATATTTT
CDR3 protein: CATQLSFGGQRSGNTIYF

V gene: TRBV7-2
D gene: NA
clone size: many
J gene: TRBJ2-3
CDR3 DNA: TGTGCCAGCAGCTTAGCGGACGGATACACAGATACGCAGTATTTT
CDR3 protein: CASSLADGYTDTQYF

V gene: TRBV20-1
D gene: TRBD2
clone size: many
J gene: TRBJ2-1
CDR3 DNA: TGCAGTGCTCCTAGCGGGAGGGCCGCTGAGCAGTTCTTC
CDR3 protein: CSAPSGRAAEQFF

V gene: TRBV20-1
D gene: TRBD1
clone size: many
J gene: TRBJ1-2
CDR3 DNA: TGCAGTGCTAGGCAGGGGGGGAACTATGGCTACACCTTC
CDR3 protein: CSARQGGNYGYTF

V gene: TRBV27
D gene: TRBD2
clone size: many
J gene: TRBJ2-1
CDR3 DNA: TGTGCCAGCAGATCTAGCGGACCTAACAATGAGCAGTTCTTC
CDR3 protein: CASRSSGPNNEQFF

V gene: TRBV7-9
D gene: NA
clone size: many
J gene: TRBJ2-6
CDR3 DNA: TGTGCCAGCAGCTTAGGCCTAGCGCACCGTTCCTCTGGGGCCAACGTCCTGACTTTC
CDR3 protein: CASSLGLAHRSSGANVLTF

V gene: TRBV20-1
D gene: NA
clone size: few
J gene: TRBJ1-2
CDR3 DNA: TGCAGTGCTAGGAGGACAGAAACCTATGGCTACACCTTC
CDR3 protein: CSARRTETYGYTF

V gene: TRBV20-1
D gene: NA
clone size: many
J gene: TRBJ2-3
CDR3 DNA: TGCAGTGCTAGCTTAGAAGCAGATACGCAGTATTTT
CDR3 protein: CSASLEADTQYF

V gene: TRBV12-3/TRBV12-4
D gene: NA
clone size: many
J gene: TRBJ2-2
CDR3 DNA: TGTGCCAGCAGTTTAATTTTAGGTCTAACGAACACCGGGGAGCTGTTTTTT
CDR3 protein: CASSLILGLTNTGELFF

V gene: TRBV5-1
D gene: TRBD1
clone size: many
J gene: TRBJ2-1
CDR3 DNA: TGCGCCAGCAGCTTAGGACAGGGTAGGGTCAATGAGCAGTTCTTC
CDR3 protein: CASSLGQGRVNEQFF

V gene: TRBV7-2
D gene: TRBD1
clone size: few
J gene: TRBJ2-3
CDR3 DNA: TGTGCCAGCAGAACGACAGGGGTCGATACGCAGTATTTT
CDR3 protein: CASRTTGVDTQYF

V gene: TRBV20-1
D gene: NA
clone size: many
J gene: TRBJ1-5
CDR3 DNA: TGCAGTGCTAGAGGCCGGGCCGACGGGTCGCAGCCCCAGCATTTT
CDR3 protein: CSARGRADGSQPQHF

V gene: TRBV3-1
D gene: NA
clone size: many
J gene: TRBJ1-2
CDR3 DNA: TGTGCCAGCAGCTCAACACGTCTCGGCTACACCTTC
CDR3 protein: CASSSTRLGYTF

V gene: TRBV6-5
D gene: TRBD1
clone size: many
J gene: TRBJ2-2
CDR3 DNA: TGTGCCAGCAGTTTTCGACAGGGGGGGACCGGGGAGCTGTTTTTT
CDR3 protein: CASSFRQGGTGELFF

V gene: TRBV7-2
D gene: NA
clone size: many
J gene: TRBJ1-1
CDR3 DNA: TGTGCCAGCAGCTCTCAACCCAGTACTGAAGCTTTCTTT
CDR3 protein: CASSSQPSTEAFF